The present entry profiles one TCR beta chain with its context. Its antigen remains unidentified. Within one base of it there is no much larger clone, and no base qualities were kept. These data come from a study of healthy donors' naive CD4 and CD8 T cells (dated by TCRdb to about 2015). In terms of the full investigation: Donors were selected to cover three age groups (20-25, 40-50 and 60-70 years, five or six each), with a mean age of approximately 43, and half of the donors were female. For TCR alpha, a new primer set was designed to cover all functional IMGT alpha gene variants, and the remainder of the protocol was kept the same as the beta-chain workflow. Donors were HLA-typed by sequencing at HLA-A, -B, -C, -DRB1, -DQB1 and -DPB1 using the SBTexcellerator protocol, an ABI3130xl analyzer and SBTengine software. Rearranged TCR alpha and beta chains from naive CD4+ and CD8+ T cells were sequenced in the study to test how TCR variation relates to lineage commitment. The peripheral blood mononuclear cells came from some 20 individuals who were healthy and unrelated. General findings and caveats noted by the study authors: Possible repertoire bias arising from homeostatic proliferation of naive T cells was not directly addressed. In both chains, CD4+ lineage was linked to a positively charged CDR3, whereas CD8+ lineage was linked to a negatively charged CDR3. Approximately 12% of the variance in CD4/CD8 propensity appeared to be explained jointly by V genes, J genes and CDR3 charge, in a largely additive manner. Naive CD4+ and CD8+ cells reportedly showed biased usage of most V and J gene segments, and this bias was consistent across donors and independent of HLA genotype. Because the alpha and beta chains were sequenced in bulk, pairing them was not possible, and so effects of the combined chains went unevaluated.

Cells with a CD4+CD8-CD45RO-CD45RA+ profile were isolated by FACS and defined as naive CD4+ T cells, and those with a CD8+CD4-CD45RA+CD27bright profile were defined as naive CD8+ T cells. Sorting used antibodies against CD4 (RPA-T4), CD8 (SK1), CD27 (O323), CD45RA (HI100) and CD45RO (UCHL1). The sequencer listed for this sample is 454 GS FLX Titanium. A previously published linear amplification protocol was used to construct TCR libraries from about 0.45 ug of total RNA. The Roche/454 Genome Sequencer with Titanium chemistry was used for sequencing. On the authors' methods: A total of 65,000 to 100,000 rearranged TCR alpha transcripts were sequenced from several of the healthy donors. Duplicate transcripts were dropped, and unique TCR clonotypes were identified by the CDR3 junction according to IMGT nomenclature. CD4 versus CD8 status was modeled on V and J genes by logistic regression in R 2.13.0, with adjustment for donor effects and Bonferroni correction for multiple testing. TCRdb applied fastp at Q25 and MiXCR to the public reads, then kept only in-frame beta chains. Each entry merges the rows of one CDR3 protein and shows their most common DNA and genes. TCRdb, not the original authors, processed these V and J calls. This sample holds approximately 180,000 distinct CDR3 sequences; about four fifths were observed only once. The top ten clones comprise roughly 2.3% of the sample.

The sequence derives from a pool of human donors in good health; the sample pools cells from several healthy donors. Sequencing was done on a sample of naive CD4+ and CD8+ T cells sorted from blood, pooled from several donors. The cell subset or site label corresponds to: FACS-sorted naive CD4+ (CD45RO-CD45RA+) and naive CD8+ (CD45RA+CD27bright) T cells.

The DNA sequence is TGTGCCACCAGCAGCCGAACAGGGAACGAGCAGTACTTC. Its amino acids are CATSSRTGNEQYF. Recombination joined TRBV15 with TRBJ2-7; TRBD1 is a possible D gene, resting on 6 matching bases. At the junction V is shortened by 3 bases and J by 5 bases, with 11 bases in between. Taken from cysteine to phenylalanine, the CDR3 has 13 residues. Of the read, only the CDR3 DNA is kept; its 39 bases are in frame from base 1. Looking up the germline V gene (reference sequence) yields CDR1 LNHNV and CDR2 YYDKDF. Reference TRBV15 and TRBJ2-7 proteins supply the regions before and after the CDR3; the full variable domain is: DAMVIQNPRYQVTQFGKPVTLSCSQTLNHNVMYWYQQKSSQAPKLLFHYYDKDFNNEADTPDNFQSRRPNTSFCFLDIRSPGLGDTAMYLCATSSRTGNEQYFGPGTRLTVT.